This T cell receptor beta chain was retrieved from a study of beta chain features in type 1 diabetes. Overall study context: Across all samples, approximately 110,000,000 sorted cells were examined.

The investigators reverse transcribed all of the isolated RNA, so they sequenced expressed TCRB transcripts. Sequenced by immunoSEQ multiplex PCR; TCRdb stores in-frame clones only, minus some. The table includes over 120,000 clones, about 10% detected once. Findings and limits, study-wide: Moderate yet significant TCRB CDR3 shortening was seen in Type 1 diabetes patients in all four CD4+ subsets. Possibly, sequencing cDNA over-represented cells that had high TCR expression levels.

Details on this clone: Its antigen is not known.

The length of the CDR3 is 15 residues. The V segment lost 4 bases and the J segment 5 bases; nucleotides outside the gene matches: 10. Per the germline V gene, CDR1 is MGHRA and CDR2 is YSYEKL. Sequenced input: central memory CD4+ T cells from blood. This chain links TRBV4-1 with TRBJ1-2; 7 nucleotides agree with TRBD1. This receptor was identified in a man younger than 35 in good health. The CDR3 coding sequence is TGCGCCAGCAGCCGTGAACCGGGACAGATGTATGGCTACACCTTC. This gives the protein CASSREPGQMYGYTF.